Listed below are T cell receptor beta chains from one sample, sequenced in a study of T cells after yellow fever vaccination. TCRdb re-called the 5' RACE reads with MiXCR, one entry per CDR3 protein. This table has a few hundred thousand distinct CDR3 sequences, about a sixth appearing once. The sequences come from PBMCs, collected 5 days after the first yellow fever vaccination. The receptors were gathered from a man aged 18 to 35 who received the YFV17D yellow fever vaccine. CDR3s include the opening cysteine and the closing phenylalanine or tryptophan. D genes are given only for firm matches. Clone size appears in some rows only: once, few, many, or a class for an expanded clone.

V,J,size,D,DNA,CDR3
TRBV6-2/TRBV6-3,TRBJ2-2,few,.,TGTGCCAGCAGTTGGTACCCCCAGACACCTAACACCGGGGAGCTGTTTTTT,CASSWYPQTPNTGELFF
TRBV21-1,TRBJ2-5,few,.,TGTGCCAGCAGCAAATGGACAGGGTGCTCGCAAGAGACCCAGTACTTC,CASSKWTGCSQETQYF
TRBV6-5,TRBJ1-5,few,.,TGTGCCAGCAGTTACTTCAGCAATCAGCCCCAGCATTTT,CASSYFSNQPQHF
TRBV4-3,TRBJ2-3,few,.,TGCGCCAGCAGCCTAAGATCTCAGGGCCCGGACCTAAGCACAGATACGCAGTATTTT,CASSLRSQGPDLSTDTQYF
TRBV5-1,TRBJ2-1,many,TRBD1,TGCGCCAGCAGCTTGGGACAGGGTCGCTACAATGAGCAGTTCTTC,CASSLGQGRYNEQFF
TRBV4-2,TRBJ2-3,.,.,TGTGCCAGCAGCCCCAAGGCAGATACGCAGTATTTT,CASSPKADTQYF
TRBV18,TRBJ2-7,.,.,TGTGCCAGCTCACCCCTGGCGGACTACGAGCAGTACTTC,CASSPLADYEQYF
TRBV3-1,TRBJ1-5,.,.,TGTGCCAGCAGCCCCGGACAGATGAGGCAGCCCCAGCATTTT,CASSPGQMRQPQHF
TRBV4-3,TRBJ1-2,few,.,TGCGCCAGCAGCCAAGATCATGTAAACTATGGCTACACCTTC,CASSQDHVNYGYTF
TRBV27,TRBJ2-3,once,TRBD1,TGTGCCAGCAGTTTAGGGACAGACCTCTATACAGATACGCAGTATTTT,CASSLGTDLYTDTQYF
TRBV4-3,TRBJ2-6,few,.,TGCGCCAGCAGCCAAGAAACCCAGCTCTCTGGGGCCAACGTCCTGACTTTC,CASSQETQLSGANVLTF
TRBV11-3,TRBJ2-1,.,.,TGTGCCAGCAGCTTAGCTTCCGGGTCAGACAATGAGCAGTTCTTC,CASSLASGSDNEQFF
TRBV5-1,TRBJ2-3,few,.,TGCGCCAGCAGCTTGGCACTTTCAGGCGCAGATACGCAGTATTTT,CASSLALSGADTQYF
TRBV4-1,TRBJ1-2,.,TRBD1,TGCGCCAGCAGGCGACAGGGGGCGCAAATAAACTATGGCTACACCTTC,CASRRQGAQINYGYTF
TRBV29-1,TRBJ2-1,many,.,TGCAGCGTTGGAATGGGGAATGAGCAGTTCTTC,CSVGMGNEQFF
TRBV3-1,TRBJ2-5,.,.,TGTGCCAGCAGCCCTAGCGTGGTAGAGACCCAGTACTTC,CASSPSVVETQYF
TRBV4-3,TRBJ2-3,.,.,TGCGCCAGCAGCCAAGTATACAGGGTGGAAGATACGCAGTATTTT,CASSQVYRVEDTQYF
TRBV4-2,TRBJ2-5,many,.,TGTGCCAGCAGCCAAGACCCGGTGGGAGCGCCCCAAGAGACCCAGTACTTC,CASSQDPVGAPQETQYF
TRBV20-1,TRBJ2-1,few,.,TGCAGTGCCTTAAGGGCTAGTAACATGGATGAGCAGTTCTTC,CSALRASNMDEQFF
TRBV4-2,TRBJ1-5,.,.,TGTGCCAGCAGCCAAGTCTCCATCCAGCCCCAGCATTTT,CASSQVSIQPQHF
TRBV16,TRBJ1-1,.,.,TGTGCCAGCAGCCAAAACTATAAACAGATAGGGAACACTGAAGCTTTCTTT,CASSQNYKQIGNTEAFF
TRBV5-5,TRBJ2-6,.,.,TGTGCCAGCAGCCCACGGACAAACTCTGGGGCCAACGTCCTGACTTTC,CASSPRTNSGANVLTF